This T cell receptor (beta chain) was obtained from a study of human T cells and chemical hapten exposure. Study as a whole: Alopecia areata, totalis or universalis affected patients, mainly female.

TCRdb ran MiXCR on the RACE reads and lists one entry per CDR3 protein. The sample carries 84,000 or so distinct CDR3 sequences, about 9% recorded once. Time point indicated: pre-sensitization, week 0. Treatment: therapeutic diphenylcyclopropenone sensitization with weekly scalp DPC. Blood draws came first, before each patch test. General study findings and limits: Following DPC sensitization, TCRs present above 1 in 1000 frequency showed no change.

The V end was cut by 0 bases, the J end by 5 bases, with 23 bases between. Germline V CDR1 and CDR2: MNHEY, SMNVEV (reference sequence). The CDR3 has 18 amino acids. This clonotype was detected many times. Its antigen is unknown. This TCR came from a man aged 40-55 years with alopecia areata. Some clones in this sample may be carry-over from other donors' samples. The J gene is TRBJ2-7, the V gene TRBV27; TRBD2 might be the D (6 bases). The sequences come from whole blood, collected in connection with sensitization to the hapten diphenylcyclopropenone (DPC). DNA for the CDR3: TGTGCCAGCAGTTTATCGGTCCTGGGGGGTAGTTTGGGAGACGAGCAGTACTTC. Translated, it gives CASSLSVLGGSLGDEQYF.